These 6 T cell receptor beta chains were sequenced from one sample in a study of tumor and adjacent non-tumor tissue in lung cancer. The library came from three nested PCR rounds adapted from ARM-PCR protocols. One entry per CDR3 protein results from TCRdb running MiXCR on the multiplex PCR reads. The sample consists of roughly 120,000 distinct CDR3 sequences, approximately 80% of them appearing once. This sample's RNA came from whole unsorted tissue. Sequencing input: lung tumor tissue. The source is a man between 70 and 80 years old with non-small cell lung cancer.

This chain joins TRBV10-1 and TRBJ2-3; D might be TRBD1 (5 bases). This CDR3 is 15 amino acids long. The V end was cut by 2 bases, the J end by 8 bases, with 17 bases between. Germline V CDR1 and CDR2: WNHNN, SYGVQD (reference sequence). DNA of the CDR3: TGCGCCAGCAGTGAGCCGAAACAGGCACCAGGTACGCAGTATTTT. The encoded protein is CASSEPKQAPGTQYF.

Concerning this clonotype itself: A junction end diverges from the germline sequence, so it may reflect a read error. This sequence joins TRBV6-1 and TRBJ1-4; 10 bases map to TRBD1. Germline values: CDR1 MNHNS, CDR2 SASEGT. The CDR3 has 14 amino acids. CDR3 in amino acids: CASSGQGANEKLFF. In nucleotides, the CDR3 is TGTGCCAGCAGTGGACAGGGGGCTAATGAAAAACTGTTTTTC.

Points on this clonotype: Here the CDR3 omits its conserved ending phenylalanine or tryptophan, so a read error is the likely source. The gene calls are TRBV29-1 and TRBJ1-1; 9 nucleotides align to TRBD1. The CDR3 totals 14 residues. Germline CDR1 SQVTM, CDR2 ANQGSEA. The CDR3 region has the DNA TGTAGCGTTCTGGACAGGGGCAGAGACACTGAAGCTTTCCTT. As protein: CSVLDRGRDTEAFL.

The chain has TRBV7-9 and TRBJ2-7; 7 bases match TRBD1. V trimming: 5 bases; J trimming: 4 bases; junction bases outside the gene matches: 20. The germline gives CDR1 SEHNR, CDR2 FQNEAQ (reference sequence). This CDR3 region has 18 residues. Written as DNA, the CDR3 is TGTGCCAGCAGCCAAGGCGGCACGGACAGGCTACCATTTTACGAGCAGTACTTC. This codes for CASSQGGTDRLPFYEQYF.

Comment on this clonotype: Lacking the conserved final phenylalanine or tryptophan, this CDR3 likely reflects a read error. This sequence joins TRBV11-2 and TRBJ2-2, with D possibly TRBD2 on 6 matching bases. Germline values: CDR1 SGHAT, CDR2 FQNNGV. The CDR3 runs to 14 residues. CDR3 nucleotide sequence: TGTGCCAGCAGCCTAGACAGTCAGTCCGGGGGGCTGTTTTCT. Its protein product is CASSLDSQSGGLFS.

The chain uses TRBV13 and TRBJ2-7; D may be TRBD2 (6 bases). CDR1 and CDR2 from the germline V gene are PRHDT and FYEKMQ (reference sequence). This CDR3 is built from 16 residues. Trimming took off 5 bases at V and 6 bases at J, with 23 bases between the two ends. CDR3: CASSPAVGGPAREQYF. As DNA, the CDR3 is TGTGCCAGCAGCCCCGCCGTGGGGGGACCTGCACGCGAGCAGTACTTC.